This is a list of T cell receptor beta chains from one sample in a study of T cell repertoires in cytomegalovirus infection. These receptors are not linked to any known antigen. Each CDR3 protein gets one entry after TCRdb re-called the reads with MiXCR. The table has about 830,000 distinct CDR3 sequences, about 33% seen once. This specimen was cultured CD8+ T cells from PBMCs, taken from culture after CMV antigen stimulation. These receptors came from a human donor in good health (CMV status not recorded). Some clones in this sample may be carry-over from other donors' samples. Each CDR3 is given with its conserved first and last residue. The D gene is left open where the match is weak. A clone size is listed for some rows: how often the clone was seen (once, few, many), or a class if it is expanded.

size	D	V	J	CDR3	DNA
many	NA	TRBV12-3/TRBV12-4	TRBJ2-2	CASSLETGELFF	TGTGCCAGCAGCTTAGAGACCGGGGAGCTGTTTTTT
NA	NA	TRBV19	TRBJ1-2	CASSQRRGANYGYTF	TGTGCCAGTAGTCAACGGAGGGGTGCTAACTATGGCTACACCTTC
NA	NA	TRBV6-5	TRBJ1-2	CASSYSLFQGFNYGYTF	TGTGCCAGCAGTTATTCTCTATTTCAGGGATTTAACTATGGCTACACCTTC
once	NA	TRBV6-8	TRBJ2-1	CASSYGEPGEQFF	TGTGCCAGCAGTTACGGCGAACCGGGTGAGCAGTTCTTC
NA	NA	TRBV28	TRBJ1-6	CASSFPAGEDSPLHF	TGTGCCAGCAGTTTCCCGGCAGGGGAAGATTCACCCCTCCACTTT
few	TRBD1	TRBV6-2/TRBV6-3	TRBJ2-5	CASSYSDRVETQYF	TGTGCCAGCAGTTACTCGGACAGGGTCGAGACCCAGTACTTC
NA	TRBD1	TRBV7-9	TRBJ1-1	CASSSPRTGGGTEAFF	TGTGCCAGCAGCTCTCCGCGGACAGGTGGAGGGACTGAAGCTTTCTTT
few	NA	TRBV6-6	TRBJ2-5	CASSYSGRLAMEETQYF	TGTGCCAGCAGTTACTCGGGCCGGCTAGCCATGGAAGAGACCCAGTACTTC
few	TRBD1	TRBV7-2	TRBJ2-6	CASSLVGQGAYGANVLTF	TGTGCCAGCAGCTTAGTGGGGCAGGGGGCTTATGGGGCCAACGTCCTGACTTTC
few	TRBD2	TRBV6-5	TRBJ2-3	CASSKSGGVTDTQYF	TGTGCCAGCAGTAAAAGCGGGGGGGTCACAGATACGCAGTATTTT
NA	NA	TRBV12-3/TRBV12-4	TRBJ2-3	CASRLQGGGGQSTQYF	TGTGCCAGCAGGCTCCAAGGCGGCGGAGGGCAAAGTACGCAGTATTTT
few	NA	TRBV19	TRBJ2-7	CASSSIGSYEQYF	TGTGCCAGTAGTTCAATTGGCTCCTACGAGCAGTACTTC
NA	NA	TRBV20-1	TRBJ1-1	CSARAQLQGPPFAEAFF	TGCAGTGCTAGAGCGCAGTTACAAGGTCCTCCCTTCGCTGAAGCTTTCTTT
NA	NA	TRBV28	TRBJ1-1	CASSLSRGAYTEAFF	TGTGCCAGCAGTTTATCAAGGGGCGCGTACACTGAAGCTTTCTTT
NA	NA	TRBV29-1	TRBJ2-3	CSVEVRGAPTDTQYF	TGCAGCGTTGAAGTACGGGGGGCGCCGACAGATACGCAGTATTTT
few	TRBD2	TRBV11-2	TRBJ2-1	CASSLVAGEQYSYNEQFF	TGTGCCAGCAGCTTAGTCGCGGGGGAACAATACTCCTACAATGAGCAGTTCTTC
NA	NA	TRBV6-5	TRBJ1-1	CASSYGRPLGTEAFF	TGTGCCAGCAGTTACGGTAGGCCCCTGGGCACTGAAGCTTTCTTT
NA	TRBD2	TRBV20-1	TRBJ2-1	CSARDPRASGGNNEQFF	TGCAGTGCTAGAGATCCCCGGGCTAGCGGGGGCAACAATGAGCAGTTCTTC
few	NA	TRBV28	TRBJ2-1	CASTLGGHDEQFF	TGTGCCAGCACCCTGGGGGGGCACGATGAGCAGTTCTTC
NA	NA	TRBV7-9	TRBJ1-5	CASSWDGDQPQHF	TGTGCCAGCAGCTGGGACGGGGATCAGCCCCAGCATTTT
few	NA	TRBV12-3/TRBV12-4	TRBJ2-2	CASSLAPLARELFF	TGTGCCAGCAGTTTAGCTCCCCTCGCTCGGGAGCTGTTTTTT
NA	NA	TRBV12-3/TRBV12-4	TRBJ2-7	CASSFSRAYEQYF	TGTGCCAGCAGTTTCTCCAGAGCCTACGAGCAGTACTTC
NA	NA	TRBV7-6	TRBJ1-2	CASSLRGDPDYGYTF	TGTGCCAGCAGCTTACGAGGGGATCCTGACTATGGCTACACCTTC
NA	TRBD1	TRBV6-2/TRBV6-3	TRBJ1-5	CASSYGDRYQPQHF	TGTGCCAGCAGTTACGGGGACAGGTATCAGCCCCAGCATTTT
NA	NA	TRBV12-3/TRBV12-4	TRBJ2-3	CASRAGTSSDTQYF	TGTGCCAGCAGAGCCGGGACGTCGTCAGATACGCAGTATTTT
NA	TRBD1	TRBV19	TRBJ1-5	CASTYRALITGEESNQPQHF	TGTGCCAGTACGTATCGAGCCCTAATTACAGGGGAGGAGAGCAATCAGCCCCAGCATTTT
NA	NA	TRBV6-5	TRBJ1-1	CASSYSDVGTEAFF	TGTGCCAGCAGTTACTCGGATGTTGGCACTGAAGCTTTCTTT
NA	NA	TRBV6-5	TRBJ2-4	CASSYSKSKNIQYF	TGTGCCAGCAGTTACTCGAAGTCCAAAAACATTCAGTACTTC
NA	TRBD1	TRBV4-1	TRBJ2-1	CASGQGTGYNEQFF	TGCGCCAGCGGCCAAGGGACAGGGTACAATGAGCAGTTCTTC
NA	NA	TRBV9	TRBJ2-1	CASSDVSGLFF	TGTGCCAGCAGCGACGTATCAGGACTGTTCTTC
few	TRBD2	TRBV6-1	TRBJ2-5	CASSESGGPETQYF	TGTGCCAGCAGTGAGAGCGGGGGCCCAGAGACCCAGTACTTC
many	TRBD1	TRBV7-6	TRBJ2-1	CASSHGQGFDEQFF	TGTGCCAGCAGCCACGGACAGGGATTCGATGAGCAGTTCTTC
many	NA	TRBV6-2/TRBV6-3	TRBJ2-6	CASSYAYVGGSGANVLTF	TGTGCCAGCAGTTACGCCTACGTAGGGGGATCTGGGGCCAACGTCCTGACTTTC
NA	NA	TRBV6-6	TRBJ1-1	CASRRETEAFF	TGTGCCAGCAGGCGGGAGACTGAAGCTTTCTTT
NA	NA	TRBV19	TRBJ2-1	CASSMWGPYNEQFF	TGTGCCAGTAGTATGTGGGGCCCCTACAATGAGCAGTTCTTC
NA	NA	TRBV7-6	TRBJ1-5	CASSGKGGSNQPQHF	TGTGCCAGCAGCGGCAAGGGCGGCAGCAATCAGCCCCAGCATTTT
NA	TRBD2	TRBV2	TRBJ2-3	CASSAMQRGGSDTQYF	TGTGCCAGCAGTGCAATGCAGCGGGGGGGCTCGGATACGCAGTATTTT
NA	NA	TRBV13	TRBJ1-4	CASSVRSAPKLFF	TGTGCCAGCAGCGTAAGATCGGCCCCCAAACTGTTTTTT
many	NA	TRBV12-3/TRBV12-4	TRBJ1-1	CASSGTADTEAFF	TGTGCCAGCAGTGGGACGGCTGACACTGAAGCTTTCTTT
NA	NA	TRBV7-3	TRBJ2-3	CASSLLGVTTDTQYF	TGTGCCAGCAGCCTTTTGGGGGTTACCACAGATACGCAGTATTTT
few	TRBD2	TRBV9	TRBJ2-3	CASSVEVAGGISDTQYF	TGTGCCAGCAGCGTAGAGGTAGCGGGGGGAATTTCAGATACGCAGTATTTT
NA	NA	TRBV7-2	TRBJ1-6	CASSLRTDSYNSPLHF	TGTGCCAGCAGCTTAAGAACAGACTCCTATAATTCACCCCTCCACTTT
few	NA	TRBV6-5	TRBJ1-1	CASGYRGVTEAFF	TGTGCCAGCGGGTATAGGGGAGTCACTGAAGCTTTCTTT
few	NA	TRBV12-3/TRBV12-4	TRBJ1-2	CASRPQPGRDYGYTF	TGTGCCAGCAGACCCCAACCGGGCAGGGATTATGGCTACACCTTC
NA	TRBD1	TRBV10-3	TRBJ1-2	CAISRTTRDREEDGYTF	TGTGCCATCAGTCGAACAACCCGGGACAGGGAAGAGGATGGCTACACCTTC
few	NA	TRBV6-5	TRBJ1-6	CASSYGPSNSPLHF	TGTGCCAGCAGTTACGGGCCGTCTAATTCACCCCTCCACTTT
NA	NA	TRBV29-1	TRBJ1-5	CSVRGFNSNQPQHF	TGCAGCGTCAGGGGATTTAATAGCAATCAGCCCCAGCATTTT
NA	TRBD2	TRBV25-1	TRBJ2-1	CATSTSPYEQFF	TGTGCCACTTCGACTAGCCCGTATGAGCAGTTCTTC
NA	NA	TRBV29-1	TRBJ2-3	CSVEDPNGRTDTQYF	TGCAGCGTTGAAGACCCCAACGGCCGCACAGATACGCAGTATTTT
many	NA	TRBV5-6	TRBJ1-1	CASSLMNTEAFF	TGTGCCAGCAGCTTGATGAACACTGAAGCTTTCTTT
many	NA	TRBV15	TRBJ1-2	CATSRDLPGWVYGYTF	TGTGCCACCAGCAGAGATCTGCCAGGGTGGGTCTATGGCTACACCTTC
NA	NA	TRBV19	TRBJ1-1	CASRETVEAFF	TGTGCCAGTAGAGAGACAGTTGAAGCTTTCTTT
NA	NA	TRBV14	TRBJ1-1	CASSLFGSTEAFF	TGTGCCAGCAGCCTTTTTGGAAGCACTGAAGCTTTCTTT
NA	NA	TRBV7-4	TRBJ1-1	CASSQDVMNTEAFF	TGTGCCAGCAGCCAAGATGTCATGAACACTGAAGCTTTCTTT
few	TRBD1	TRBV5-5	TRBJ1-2	CASPAWEGQASNYGYTF	TGTGCCAGTCCAGCTTGGGAGGGACAGGCCTCTAACTATGGCTACACCTTC